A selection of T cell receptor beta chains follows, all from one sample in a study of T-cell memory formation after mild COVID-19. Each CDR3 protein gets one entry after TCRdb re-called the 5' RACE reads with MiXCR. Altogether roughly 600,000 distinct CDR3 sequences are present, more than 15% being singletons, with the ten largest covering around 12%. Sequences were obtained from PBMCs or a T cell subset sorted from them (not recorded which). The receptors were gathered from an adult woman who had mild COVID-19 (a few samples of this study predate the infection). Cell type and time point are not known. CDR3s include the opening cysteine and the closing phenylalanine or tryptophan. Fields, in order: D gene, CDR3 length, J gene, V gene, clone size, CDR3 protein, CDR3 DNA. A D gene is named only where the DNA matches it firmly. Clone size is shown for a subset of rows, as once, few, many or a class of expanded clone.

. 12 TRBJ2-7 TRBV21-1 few CASSKSPTGTYF TGTGCCAGCAGCAAAAGTCCGACAGGGACGTACTTC
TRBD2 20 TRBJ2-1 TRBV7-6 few CASSLNPTSGGRFFRNEQFF TGTGCCAGCAGCTTAAATCCGACTAGCGGGGGGCGGTTTTTTAGGAATGAGCAGTTCTTC
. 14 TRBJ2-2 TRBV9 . CASSVSGPQRELFF TGTGCCAGCAGCGTCTCCGGGCCTCAGCGGGAGCTGTTTTTT
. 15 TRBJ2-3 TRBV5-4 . CASRPGTPGTDTQYF TGTGCCAGCAGGCCCGGGACGCCGGGCACAGATACGCAGTATTTT
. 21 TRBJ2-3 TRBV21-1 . CASSRRTGGLLYQTSTDTQYF TGTGCCAGCAGCAGGCGGACAGGGGGCCTTCTTTACCAAACTAGCACAGATACGCAGTATTTT
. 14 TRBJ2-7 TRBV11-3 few CASSPHRGNYEQYF TGTGCCAGCAGCCCCCACCGGGGCAACTACGAGCAGTACTTC
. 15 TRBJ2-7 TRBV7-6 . CASSPSTGTPYEQYF TGTGCCAGCAGCCCGAGTACCGGGACCCCTTACGAGCAGTACTTC
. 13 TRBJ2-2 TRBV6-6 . CASGGADTGELFF TGTGCCAGCGGGGGGGCCGACACCGGGGAGCTGTTTTTT
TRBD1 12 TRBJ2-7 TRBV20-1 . CSARRQGNEQYF TGCAGTGCTAGGAGACAGGGGAACGAGCAGTACTTC
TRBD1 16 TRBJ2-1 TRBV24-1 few CATSDFGQGAYNEQFF TGTGCCACCAGTGATTTTGGACAGGGGGCTTACAATGAGCAGTTCTTC
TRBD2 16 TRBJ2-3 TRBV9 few CASSVGDSGGTDTQYF TGTGCCAGCAGCGTAGGCGATAGCGGGGGCACAGATACGCAGTATTTT
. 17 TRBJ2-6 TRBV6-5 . CASSGGLDHSGANVLTF TGTGCCAGCAGTGGGGGACTGGATCACTCTGGGGCCAACGTCCTGACTTTC
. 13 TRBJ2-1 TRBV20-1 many CSADSNEGSKQFF TGCAGTGCTGACTCTAATGAGGGTTCGAAGCAGTTCTTC
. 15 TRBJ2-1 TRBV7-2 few CASSLELERSNEQFF TGTGCCAGCAGCTTAGAACTAGAAAGGTCCAATGAGCAGTTCTTC
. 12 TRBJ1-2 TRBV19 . CATGTADRGYTF TGTGCCACCGGGACCGCCGACAGGGGCTACACCTTC
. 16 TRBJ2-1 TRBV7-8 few CASSLLGTGAYNEQFF TGTGCCAGCAGCTTACTAGGGACGGGAGCCTACAATGAGCAGTTCTTC
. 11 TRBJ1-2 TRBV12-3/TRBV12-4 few CAIRRGLGYTF TGTGCCATCCGTAGAGGGCTTGGCTACACCTTC
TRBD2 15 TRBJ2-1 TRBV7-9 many CASRTSGRPYNEQFF TGTGCCAGCAGGACTAGCGGGAGACCCTACAATGAGCAGTTCTTC
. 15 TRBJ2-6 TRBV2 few CASRRLDSGANVLTF TGTGCCAGCAGGAGACTTGACTCTGGGGCCAACGTCCTGACTTTC
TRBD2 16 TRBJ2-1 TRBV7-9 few CASSSGPSGGYNEQFF TGTGCCAGCAGCTCCGGTCCTAGCGGGGGCTACAATGAGCAGTTCTTC
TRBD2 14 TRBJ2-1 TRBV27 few CASSFRLAGSEQFF TGTGCCAGCAGTTTCCGCCTAGCGGGGTCTGAGCAGTTCTTC
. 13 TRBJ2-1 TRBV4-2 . CASSQELTREQFF TGTGCCAGCAGCCAAGAACTTACTCGTGAGCAGTTCTTC
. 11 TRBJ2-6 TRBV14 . CASSRANVLTF TGTGCCAGCAGCCGGGCCAACGTCCTGACTTTC
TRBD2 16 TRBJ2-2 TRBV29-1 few CSVEAALAGATGELFF TGCAGCGTTGAAGCGGCACTAGCGGGGGCCACCGGGGAGCTGTTTTTT
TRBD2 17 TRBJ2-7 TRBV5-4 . CASSLQLAGGHSYEQYF TGTGCCAGCAGCCTCCAACTAGCGGGGGGACATTCCTACGAGCAGTACTTC
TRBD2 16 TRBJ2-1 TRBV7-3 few CASSLTRLAGGDEQFF TGTGCCAGCAGCTTAACAAGGCTAGCGGGGGGCGATGAGCAGTTCTTC
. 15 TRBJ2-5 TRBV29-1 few CSVAPPGGWQETQYF TGCAGCGTTGCCCCCCCCGGGGGTTGGCAGGAGACCCAGTACTTC
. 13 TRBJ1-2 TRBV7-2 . CASSLSHSYGYTF TGTGCCAGCAGCTTAAGCCATTCCTATGGCTACACCTTC
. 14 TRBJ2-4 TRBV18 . CASSPQGPKNIQYF TGTGCCAGCTCACCACAGGGGCCCAAAAACATTCAGTACTTC
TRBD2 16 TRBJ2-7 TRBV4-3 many CASSLSKAGGSYEQYF TGCGCCAGCAGCCTCTCGAAAGCGGGAGGCTCCTACGAGCAGTACTTC
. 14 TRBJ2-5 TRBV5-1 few CASSLGGLGETQYF TGCGCCAGCAGCTTGGGTGGATTGGGAGAGACCCAGTACTTC
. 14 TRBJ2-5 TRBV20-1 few CSASAGQGGETQYF TGCAGTGCTAGTGCGGGGCAGGGAGGAGAGACCCAGTACTTC
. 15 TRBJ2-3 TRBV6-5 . CASSSTGLNTDTQYF TGTGCCAGCAGTTCAACCGGCCTGAACACAGATACGCAGTATTTT
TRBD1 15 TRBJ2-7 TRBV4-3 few CASSQRRDRGYEQYF TGCGCCAGCAGCCAACGCCGGGACAGGGGCTACGAGCAGTACTTC
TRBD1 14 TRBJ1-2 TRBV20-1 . CSAREQGGSYGYTF TGCAGTGCTAGAGAACAGGGGGGAAGCTATGGCTACACCTTC
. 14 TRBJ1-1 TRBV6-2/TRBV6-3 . CASRKQQMNTEAFF TGTGCCAGCAGAAAACAGCAAATGAACACTGAAGCTTTCTTT
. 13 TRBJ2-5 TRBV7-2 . CASSLRGPGTQYF TGTGCCAGCAGCCTCCGGGGGCCGGGGACCCAGTACTTC
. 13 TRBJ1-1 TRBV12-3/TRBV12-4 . CASRRTEYTEAFF TGTGCCAGCAGAAGGACGGAGTACACTGAAGCTTTCTTT
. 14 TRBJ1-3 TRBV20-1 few CSAYRISSGNTIYF TGCAGTGCTTACAGGATAAGCTCTGGAAACACCATATATTTT
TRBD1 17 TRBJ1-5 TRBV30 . CAWSGDRGAPSNQPQHF TGTGCCTGGAGTGGGGACAGGGGGGCTCCAAGCAATCAGCCCCAGCATTTT
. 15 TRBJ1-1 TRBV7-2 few CASSPNGQTNTEAFF TGTGCCAGCAGCCCGAATGGACAGACGAACACTGAAGCTTTCTTT
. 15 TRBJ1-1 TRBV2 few CASSPLLGMNTEAFF TGTGCCAGCAGTCCTCTCCTAGGCATGAACACTGAAGCTTTCTTT
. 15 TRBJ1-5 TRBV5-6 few CASSLLGQPNQPQHF TGTGCCAGCAGCCTTCTCGGGCAGCCTAATCAGCCCCAGCATTTT
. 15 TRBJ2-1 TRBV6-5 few CASSYSQTAYNEQFF TGTGCCAGCAGTTACAGCCAGACAGCCTACAATGAGCAGTTCTTC
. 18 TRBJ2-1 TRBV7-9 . CASSLRTPPEGADNEQFF TGTGCCAGCAGCCTAAGGACACCACCGGAGGGGGCTGACAATGAGCAGTTCTTC